This T cell receptor (beta chain) was obtained from a study of T cell responses to AZD1222 COVID-19 vaccine. The CDR3 length is 15 residues. V was cut by 5 bases and J by 2 bases, with 15 bases left in between. Germline CDR1 is LNHDA and CDR2 is SQIVND (reference sequence). Data came from immunoSEQ multiplex PCR; TCRdb stores just in-frame clones and leaves some out. The sample lists roughly 100,000 clones, around 94% occurring once. General study points: Only 5 or 6 people who got AZD1222 tested seropositive at baseline. Mostly white British, mostly female donors; authors suggested clonal diversity may be underestimated.

As regards this clone: The antigen is unknown.

This sequence joins TRBV19 and TRBJ1-2; TRBD1 is a possible D gene (6 bases). This clonotype was obtained from an adult in good health. The material sequenced was peripheral blood, taken on day 0 of AZD1222 vaccination. The DNA of the CDR3 is TGTGCCAGTAGTCCTCGGACAGATTCAAACTATGGCTACACCTTC. This gives the protein CASSPRTDSNYGYTF.